These T cell receptor beta chains were read from a single sample in a study of blood T cell repertoires in COVID-19. Profiled with immunoSEQ multiplex PCR; TCRdb holds only in-frame clones, not every one. The table has approximately 230,000 clones, around nine tenths seen once; the top ten hold 3%. Material for sequencing was peripheral blood. The receptors derive from a man aged 18 to 29 with active or convalescent COVID-19. Both conserved end residues are part of each CDR3. D genes are given only for firm matches. A clone size is listed for some rows: how often the clone was seen (once, few, many), or a class if it is expanded.

size	V	D	J	CDR3	DNA
.	TRBV9	.	TRBJ1-4	CASSPLDRSNEKLFF	TGTGCCAGCAGCCCCTTAGACAGGAGTAATGAAAAACTGTTTTTT
.	TRBV30	TRBD1	TRBJ2-5	CAWSAGRQGLETQYF	TGTGCCTGGAGTGCCGGCAGACAGGGTCTAGAGACCCAGTACTTC
.	TRBV18	TRBD1	TRBJ2-2	CASSRQGDTGELFF	TGTGCCAGCTCGCGACAGGGGGACACCGGGGAGCTGTTTTTT
.	TRBV6-6	TRBD1	TRBJ1-5	CASSRQGRGASNQPQHF	TGTGCCAGCAGCCGACAGGGGCGTGGGGCCAGCAATCAGCCCCAGCATTTT
.	TRBV7-2	TRBD2	TRBJ2-3	CASSGTSGGGGTQYF	TGTGCCAGCAGCGGGACTAGCGGGGGGGGAGGTACGCAGTATTTT
.	TRBV7-2	.	TRBJ1-4	CASRGQYNEKLFF	TGTGCCAGCAGGGGGCAGTACAATGAAAAACTGTTTTTT
.	TRBV7-6	.	TRBJ2-7	CASSFGTGAAYEQYF	TGTGCCAGCAGCTTTGGGACGGGAGCAGCCTACGAGCAGTACTTC
.	TRBV14	.	TRBJ1-2	CASSLTGLGVLDGYTF	TGTGCCAGCAGCCTTACAGGGTTAGGGGTCCTCGATGGCTACACCTTC
.	TRBV24-1	TRBD1	TRBJ1-6	CATSEPSRDSLQYNSPLHF	TGTGCCACCAGTGAACCGTCCCGGGACAGTTTGCAGTATAATTCACCCCTCCACTTT
.	TRBV19	.	TRBJ1-5	CASSAYRENQPQHF	TGTGCCAGTAGTGCATACAGGGAAAACCAGCCCCAGCATTTT
once	TRBV5-1	TRBD2	TRBJ2-1	CASSYGLAGGNEQFF	TGCGCCAGCAGCTACGGACTAGCGGGGGGCAATGAGCAGTTCTTC
.	TRBV27	.	TRBJ1-2	CASSLGEGPYGYTF	TGTGCCAGCAGTCTGGGGGAGGGTCCCTATGGCTACACCTTC
.	TRBV7-3	.	TRBJ2-2	CASSPSSQGRTGELFF	TGTGCCAGCAGCCCAAGCTCCCAGGGCCGCACCGGGGAGCTGTTTTTT